This TCR beta chain was captured in a study of OX40 agonist ivuxolimab in advanced cancers. Study-level findings and limits: The specificity for antigen of the expanded peripheral T cells was not determined.

Profiling relied on immunoSEQ multiplex PCR, and the TCRdb table lists in-frame clones only, not all of them. Here the sample spans fewer than 60,000 clones, about 88% being singletons. Concerning this clone itself: The antigen is unknown.

V was pared by 6 bases and J by 8 bases, with 12 bases of the junction left unmatched. Germline-derived CDR1 and CDR2 are SGHTA and FQGNSA. There are 16 residues in the CDR3. This sample comprised CD4+ or CD8+ T cells sorted from blood, obtained in a trial of the OX40 agonist ivuxolimab. This clonotype was sampled from an adult with an advanced solid tumor such as melanoma, head and neck, liver or kidney cancer. This chain connects TRBV7-2 to TRBJ2-7, with TRBD2 matching over 14 bases. CDR3 sequence: CASSLPGLAGAPQQYF. The CDR3 bases are TGTGCCAGCAGTCTTCCGGGACTAGCGGGAGCCCCTCAGCAGTACTTC.